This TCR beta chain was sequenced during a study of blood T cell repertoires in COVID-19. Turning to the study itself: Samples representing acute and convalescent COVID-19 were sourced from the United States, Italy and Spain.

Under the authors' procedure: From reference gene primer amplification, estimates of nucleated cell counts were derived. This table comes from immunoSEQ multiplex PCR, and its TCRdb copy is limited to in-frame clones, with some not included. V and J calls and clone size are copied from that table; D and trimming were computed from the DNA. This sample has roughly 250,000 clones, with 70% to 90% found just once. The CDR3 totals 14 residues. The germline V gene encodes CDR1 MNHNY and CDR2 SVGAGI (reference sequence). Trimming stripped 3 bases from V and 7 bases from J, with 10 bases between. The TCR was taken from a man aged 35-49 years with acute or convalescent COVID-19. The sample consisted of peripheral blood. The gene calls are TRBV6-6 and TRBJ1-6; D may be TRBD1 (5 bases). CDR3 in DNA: TGTGCCAGCAGTTATCGGGGGGAAAATTCACCCCTCCACTTT. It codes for CASSYRGENSPLHF.